These 28 T cell receptor beta chains were sequenced from one sample in a study of cytomegalovirus exposure and HLA in healthy donors (dated by TCRdb to 2016 to 2017). Library prep was done by the immunoSEQ multiplex PCR assay. A mixture of 60 forward primers for TCR Vbeta segments and 13 reverse primers for TCR Jbeta segments was used in the multiplex PCR. Drawn from immuneACCESS, this table holds only the in-frame rearrangements with V and J called that TCRdb kept. Clones are partly lost; checked studies trace under half to an unresolved V gene and leave the rest unexplained. This sample is represented by about 210,000 clones; 81% of them were singletons. The ten largest make up approximately 3.6% of the sample. The material sequenced was PBMCs. Receptors originate from a middle-aged man in good health and CMV-seropositive.

This clone was seen a few times. The V gene is TRBV6-1, the J gene TRBJ2-5, with TRBD2 identical over 12 bases. After removal of 6 bases from V and 3 bases from J, the junction contained 5 bases not matched to a gene. CDR1 and CDR2 (germline): MNHNS, SASEGT. CDR3 length: 15 residues. The CDR3 is CASSRLAGAEETQYF. The CDR3 DNA sequence: TGTGCCAGCAGCAGACTAGCGGGAGCGGAAGAGACCCAGTACTTC.

The gene calls are TRBV6-6 and TRBJ1-5, with 7 bases aligning to TRBD1. The germline V gene encodes CDR1 MNHNY and CDR2 SVGAGI (reference sequence). The length of the CDR3 is 14 residues. Losses at the gene ends were 5 bases for V and 4 bases for J; bases not matched to a gene: 5. The CDR3 sequence: CASSRRQGNQPQHF. CDR3 sequence (DNA): TGTGCCAGCAGTCGTCGACAGGGAAATCAGCCCCAGCATTTT.

The V and J genes are TRBV9 and TRBJ1-4, with a possible D match to TRBD1 (5 bases). The CDR3 loop spans 16 amino acids. V was cut by 6 bases and J by 3 bases, with 18 bases left in between. CDR1 is SGDLS, CDR2 YYNGEE, per germline. The CDR3 loop reads CASNAPWRGANEKLFF. The CDR3 DNA is TGTGCCAGCAACGCTCCCTGGCGGGGGGCTAATGAAAAACTGTTTTTT. Together with reference TRBV9 and TRBJ1-4, the CDR3 gives the full variable domain: DSGVTQTPKHLITATGQRVTLRCSPRSGDLSVYWYQQSLDQGLQFLIQYYNGEERAKGNILERFSAQQFPDLHSELNLSSLELGDSALYFCASNAPWRGANEKLFFGSGTQLSVL.

V gene TRBV5-1 combines with J gene TRBJ2-5, with 7 bases aligning to TRBD2. Germline CDR1 is SGHRS and CDR2 is YFSETQ. The CDR3 has 16 amino acids. V was clipped by 4 bases and J by 0 bases; unmatched bases: 9. The CDR3 protein is CASSIGTNNNQETQYF. The CDR3 DNA reads TGCGCCAGCAGCATAGGGACTAATAATAACCAAGAGACCCAGTACTTC.

The chain uses TRBV7-7 and TRBJ2-3; 8 bases agree with TRBD2. The germline CDR1 and CDR2 sequences are SSHAT and FNYEAQ (reference sequence). The CDR3 totals 16 residues. J lost 2 bases, V lost 1 base, and 5 bases had no gene match. CDR3 bases: TGTGCCAGCAGCTTAGTTGCGGGAGGATCCACAGATACGCAGTATTTT. Translated, it gives CASSLVAGGSTDTQYF.

The chain combines TRBV6-5 with TRBJ2-7; 8 nucleotides match TRBD2. Germline lookup yields CDR1 MNHEY and CDR2 SVGAGI. Trimming cost V 7 bases and J 7 bases; bases outside gene matches: 9. This CDR3 has 13 residues. The CDR3: CASTEAGGREQYF. In nucleotides, the CDR3 is TGTGCCAGCACCGAGGCGGGGGGAAGGGAGCAGTACTTC.

The chain recombines TRBV7-2 with TRBJ1-3, with D unresolved. Trimming took 0 bases from V and 0 from J, leaving 9 bases between them. CDR3 size: 16 residues. Germline CDR1 is SGHTA and CDR2 is FQGNSA. The CDR3 is CASSLASVLSGNTIYF. The CDR3 nucleotides read TGTGCCAGCAGCTTAGCTTCCGTCCTCTCTGGAAACACCATATATTTT.

The chain has TRBV5-1 and TRBJ2-7; maybe TRBD1 (5 bases). The CDR3 covers 18 residues. Trimming took off 2 bases at V and 3 bases at J, with 24 bases between the two ends. CDR1 SGHRS and CDR2 YFSETQ come from the germline V gene. The CDR3 reads CASSLGELGPSFFYEQYF. In DNA, the CDR3 is TGCGCCAGCAGCTTAGGGGAATTAGGCCCCAGTTTCTTCTACGAGCAGTACTTC.

The V and J genes are TRBV6-5 and TRBJ2-1; 10 bases fit TRBD1. V trimming: 7 bases; J trimming: 7 bases; junction bases outside the gene matches: 4. The germline V gene encodes CDR1 MNHEY and CDR2 SVGAGI. The CDR3 spans 13 residues. The CDR3 protein is CASTRTGGNEQFF. CDR3 bases: TGTGCCAGCACCCGGACAGGGGGGAATGAGCAGTTCTTC.

V usage is TRBV19 and J usage is TRBJ2-5; 7 bases are shared with TRBD1. The CDR3 is 14 residues long. Germline CDR1 reads LNHDA; CDR2 reads SQIVND (reference sequence). V was pared by 3 bases and J by 7 bases, with 8 bases of the junction left unmatched. The CDR3: CASSMDRSDGTQYF. The CDR3 DNA is TGTGCCAGTAGTATGGACAGGTCCGATGGGACCCAGTACTTC.

This clone has only one observation. J is TRBJ1-3 and V is TRBV5-8; D unresolved. The CDR3 extends over 12 amino acids. The germline V gene has CDR1 SGHTS and CDR2 YDEGEE. The V end was cut by 2 bases, the J end by 3 bases, with 3 bases between. CDR3 protein: CASSFFGNTIYF. CDR3 nucleotide sequence: TGTGCCAGCAGCTTCTTTGGAAACACCATATATTTT.

V is TRBV19 and J is TRBJ2-7, with D maybe TRBD1 (6 bases). The V gene's germline CDR1 is LNHDA and CDR2 SQIVND (reference sequence). Trimming cost V 8 bases and J 4 bases, with 12 bases left between them. There are 12 residues in the CDR3. The CDR3 bases are TGTGCCAGTGGAGCACAGGGATACGAGCAGTACTTC. Amino acid sequence: CASGAQGYEQYF.

This chain links TRBV5-1 with TRBJ2-5, with 8 bases fitting TRBD2. The CDR3 length is 13 residues. J was trimmed by 5 bases and V by 4 bases; bases with no gene match: 4. Germline V gene data show CDR1 as SGHRS and CDR2 as YFSETQ. The CDR3 sequence is CASSPGGGETQYF. In DNA form, the CDR3 reads TGCGCCAGCAGCCCCGGGGGGGGCGAGACCCAGTACTTC.

This clone came up a few times. V and J are TRBV18 and TRBJ2-6; D gene uncertain. This CDR3 is built from 16 residues. Germline V gene lookup returns CDR1 KGHSH and CDR2 LQKENI. The V end was cut by 3 bases, the J end by 4 bases, with 13 bases between. CDR3 region: CASSPGLGSGANVLTF. The CDR3 DNA reads as TGTGCCAGCTCACCGGGCCTGGGCTCCGGGGCCAACGTCCTGACTTTC.

The V gene is TRBV7-9, the J gene TRBJ2-7, with TRBD2 matching 7 bases. J gave up 3 bases and V 6 bases, and 8 bases lay outside the gene matches. CDR1 SEHNR and CDR2 FQNEAQ come from the germline V gene (reference sequence). CDR3 size: 14 residues. Here the CDR3 DNA reads TGTGCCAGCAGTGCCAGCGGGGCCTACTACGAGCAGTACTTC. This sequence encodes CASSASGAYYEQYF.

This chain connects TRBV10-3 to TRBJ2-5; no definite D call. Looked up from germline, CDR1 is ENHRY and CDR2 is SYGVKD. Between the trimmed V and J ends, which lost 10 bases and 4 bases, there was a span of 16 bases. The CDR3 consists of 13 residues. CDR3 bases: TGTGCCACCCTCAACGGCCTAGGAGAGACCCAGTACTTC. Protein: CATLNGLGETQYF.

The chain carries TRBV5-4 and TRBJ2-7; D is perhaps TRBD2 (5 bases). This CDR3 has 16 amino acids. V shed 0 bases and J shed 1 base, with 14 bases lying between them. Per the germline V gene, CDR1 is SGHNT and CDR2 is YYREEE (reference sequence). The CDR3 reads CASSLGISGSSYEQYF. The CDR3, as DNA: TGTGCCAGCAGCTTGGGGATCAGCGGTTCATCCTACGAGCAGTACTTC.

As regards this clone: Distinct nucleotide sequences in the sample also encode this CDR3. The V gene is TRBV4-2, the J gene TRBJ1-1; 11 bases agree with TRBD1. The CDR3 contains 16 residues. Trimming at V came to 0 bases and at J to 4 bases, leaving 4 bases not matched to a gene. Germline V gene data show CDR1 as LGHNA and CDR2 as YNFKEQ. CDR3 DNA sequence: TGTGCCAGCAGCCAAGATTGGGGACAGGGGGGCACTGAAGCTTTCTTT. Translation: CASSQDWGQGGTEAFF.

The DNA for the CDR3 is TGTGCCAGCTCACCACCTTCGACTAGAGAGACCCAGTACTTC. As protein: CASSPPSTRETQYF. This chain joins TRBV18 and TRBJ2-5; possible D gene TRBD2, 6 bases. The CDR3 loop spans 14 amino acids. Germline CDR1 is KGHSH and CDR2 is LQKENI. Trimming took 0 bases from V and 4 from J, leaving 9 bases between them.

The CDR3 protein is CASSPWTGETQYF. CDR3 nucleotide sequence: TGTGCCAGCAGCCCGTGGACTGGAGAGACCCAGTACTTC. The V and J genes are TRBV7-2 and TRBJ2-5; tentative D call: TRBD2 (5 bases). CDR3 length: 13 residues. Trimming removed 5 bases at V and 4 bases at J, with 11 bases between. CDR1 and CDR2 from the germline V gene are SGHTA and FQGNSA.

V is TRBV4-1 and J is TRBJ2-3; possibly TRBD1 for D (6 bases). Germline V CDR1 and CDR2: MGHRA, YSYEKL. The CDR3 totals 15 residues. V was clipped by 1 base and J by 1 base, with 9 bases between them. The DNA of the CDR3 is TGCGCCAGCAGCCAAGCAGGGGTGGGCACAGATACGCAGTATTTT. As protein: CASSQAGVGTDTQYF.

The rearrangement joins TRBV5-6 to TRBJ2-1, with 8 nucleotides matching TRBD1. V lost 0 bases to trimming and J lost 7 bases; unmatched junction nucleotides: 9. CDR1 SGHDT and CDR2 YYEEEE come from the germline V gene. The length of the CDR3 is 16 residues. CDR3 nucleotide sequence: TGTGCCAGCAGCTTGGGTTTTGCAGGGGGCAAGAATGAGCAGTTCTTC. Protein sequence: CASSLGFAGGKNEQFF. Full variable domain (outside the CDR3, taken from reference TRBV5-6 and TRBJ2-1): DAGVTQSPTHLIKTRGQQVTLRCSPKSGHDTVSWYQQALGQGPQFIFQYYEEEERQRGNFPDRFSGHQFPNYSSELNVNALLLGDSALYLCASSLGFAGGKNEQFFGPGTRLTVL.

The chain uses TRBV5-6 and TRBJ2-7, with D unresolved. Germline lookup yields CDR1 SGHDT and CDR2 YYEEEE. The CDR3 loop spans 12 amino acids. Trimming removed 5 bases at V and 2 bases at J, with 8 bases between. Here the CDR3 DNA reads TGTGCCAGCAGGCGGAGTACCTACGAGCAGTACTTC. This codes for CASRRSTYEQYF.

The J gene is TRBJ2-7, the V gene TRBV7-8, with D possibly being TRBD1 (5 bases). The CDR3 runs 16 residues. The germline V gene has CDR1 SGHVS and CDR2 FQNEAQ. V was pared by 7 bases and J by 6 bases, with 25 bases between. This chain's CDR3 is CASNNVRTKGWGEQYF. The CDR3 DNA is TGTGCCAGCAACAACGTCCGGACAAAGGGCTGGGGCGAGCAGTACTTC.

The chain recombines TRBV25-1 with TRBJ2-3; perhaps TRBD1 as D (6 bases). V was shortened by 2 bases and J by 3 bases, with 12 bases between the two germline ends. The CDR3 totals 15 residues. Germline V CDR1 and CDR2: MGHDK, SYGVNS. CDR3 sequence reads: CASSESVGGTDTQYF. CDR3 nucleotides: TGTGCCAGCAGTGAAAGTGTAGGGGGAACAGATACGCAGTATTTT.

This chain joins TRBV2 and TRBJ2-1; D gene ambiguous. V was cut by 9 bases and J by 5 bases, with 8 bases left in between. The germline V gene encodes CDR1 SNHLY and CDR2 FYNNEI. The CDR3 extends over 11 amino acids. The CDR3 spells CASTDNNEQFF. CDR3 bases: TGTGCCAGTACAGATAACAATGAGCAGTTCTTC.

V and J are TRBV5-1 and TRBJ2-1; 11 nucleotides match TRBD2. Germline V gene sequence: CDR1 SGHRS, CDR2 YFSETQ. The V segment lost 4 bases and the J segment 7 bases; nucleotides outside the gene matches: 7. The CDR3 contains 15 residues. The CDR3 reads CASSPGLADLNEQFF. Here the CDR3 DNA reads TGCGCCAGCAGCCCGGGACTAGCGGACCTGAATGAGCAGTTCTTC.

The rearrangement joins TRBV9 to TRBJ1-2; D not certain. Trimming left V 4 bases short and J 5 bases short, with 18 bases between. CDR3 length: 15 residues. Germline V gene sequence: CDR1 SGDLS, CDR2 YYNGEE. CDR3 in DNA: TGTGCCAGCAGCCCCTCTTCCATCTCAGGATATGGCTACACCTTC. This codes for CASSPSSISGYGYTF.